This TCR beta chain was obtained from a study of cytomegalovirus exposure and HLA in healthy donors. Germline assignment: CDR1 SNHLY and CDR2 FYNNEI. Trimming pared 5 bases from V and 2 bases from J, leaving 15 bases between. The CDR3 extends over 15 amino acids. The repertoire was sequenced with immunoSEQ multiplex PCR; TCRdb's copy has only in-frame clones and lacks some. Here the sample spans some 170,000 clones, approximately 86% being singletons. Input material: PBMCs. The sequence was collected from a man aged 18 to 35 in good health and CMV-seropositive. V gene TRBV2 combines with J gene TRBJ1-2; D may be TRBD1 (6 bases). The CDR3: CASSLSGGGNYGYTF. The CDR3 DNA reads TGTGCCAGCAGTCTTTCGGGAGGGGGGAACTATGGCTACACCTTC.